Each of the 4 T cell receptor beta chains below was sequenced from the same sample in a study of T cell changes during pregnancy in multiple sclerosis. Only in-frame clones appear in the TCRdb table, and some are missing; sequencing was by immunoSEQ multiplex PCR. Here the sample spans about 50,000 clones, roughly 95% being singletons. The sample here was CD4+ T cells from peripheral blood mononuclear cells, taken in the third trimester of pregnancy. These TCRs come from a female donor with multiple sclerosis, enrolled in a pregnancy study.

In its sample, this clone was seen a few times. This chain uses TRBV5-6 with TRBJ2-7; 7 nucleotides align to TRBD1. Trimming at V came to 5 bases and at J to 0 bases, leaving 11 bases not matched to a gene. The CDR3 extends over 16 amino acids. CDR1 is SGHDT and CDR2 is YYEEEE in the germline V gene. As DNA, the CDR3 is TGTGCCAGCAGGAAAGGTCCGGGACAGTACTCCTACGAGCAGTACTTC. Translated, it gives CASRKGPGQYSYEQYF.

The genes are TRBV10-3 and TRBJ1-2; 9 bases fit TRBD1. CDR1 and CDR2 from the germline V gene are ENHRY and SYGVKD. The CDR3 is made up of 14 amino acids. The V gene end was trimmed by 6 bases and the J gene end by 5 bases; junction bases not matched to a gene: 7. The CDR3 loop reads CAIRPSGTGYGYTF. The CDR3 DNA follows: TGTGCCATCAGGCCTTCCGGGACAGGGTATGGCTACACCTTC.

This clone has just one count. The chain uses TRBV19 and TRBJ2-3, with D tentatively TRBD2 (5 bases). CDR1 LNHDA and CDR2 SQIVND come from the germline V gene (reference sequence). The CDR3 loop spans 13 amino acids. V was clipped by 7 bases and J by 0 bases, with 8 bases between them. The CDR3 DNA is TGTGCCAGTACCGGACTGAGCACAGATACGCAGTATTTT. Its protein is CASTGLSTDTQYF.

V gene TRBV7-3 combines with J gene TRBJ1-1; possibly TRBD1 for D (6 bases). The germline gives CDR1 SGHTA, CDR2 FQGTGA. This CDR3 is 15 amino acids long. Trimming shortened V by 1 base and J by 1 base, and 10 bases separated the two germline ends. The CDR3 here is CASSLRGGANTEAFF. The CDR3 coding sequence is TGTGCCAGCAGCTTAAGAGGGGGAGCGAACACTGAAGCTTTCTTT.